A selection of T cell receptor beta chains follows, all from one sample in a study of blood T cell repertoires in COVID-19. Generated by immunoSEQ multiplex PCR, the TCRdb table keeps only in-frame clones and is missing some. Counted here are about 110,000 clones, 81% occurring once; the ten biggest clones make up 1.5% to 1.8%. Sequencing used peripheral blood. The source is a middle-aged man with acute or convalescent COVID-19. CDR3s include the opening cysteine and the closing phenylalanine or tryptophan. A D gene is named only where the DNA matches it firmly. The listing skips clone size in some rows; elsewhere it reads once, few, many or a size class.

abundance,len,v_gene,j_gene,d_gene,CDR3nt,CDR3aa
few,17,TRBV27,TRBJ1-2,TRBD1,TGTGCCAGCAGTTGGGGAGCAGGGACAGGGCGAAACTATGGCTACACCTTC,CASSWGAGTGRNYGYTF
NA,11,TRBV27,TRBJ2-7,TRBD1,TGTGCCAGCAGACAGGGGTACGAGCAGTACTTC,CASRQGYEQYF
once,14,TRBV5-4,TRBJ1-1,TRBD1,TGTGCCAGCAGCCGGACAGGGGGCTTCACTGAAGCTTTCTTT,CASSRTGGFTEAFF
NA,16,TRBV5-1,TRBJ2-5,TRBD2,TGCGCCAGCAGCTTGGAAGTAGCGGGGGGGCGAGAGACCCAGTACTTC,CASSLEVAGGRETQYF
NA,14,TRBV9,TRBJ1-4,TRBD1,TGTGCCAGCAGCGAACAGGGGATCGATGAAAAACTGTTTTTT,CASSEQGIDEKLFF
NA,13,TRBV10-3,TRBJ2-1,NA,TGTGCCATCAGGGACAGTGTCTACAATGAGCAGTTCTTC,CAIRDSVYNEQFF
NA,11,TRBV18,TRBJ2-7,NA,TGTGCCAGCTCTGCTAGCGACGAGCAGTACTTC,CASSASDEQYF
NA,11,TRBV6-6,TRBJ1-2,NA,TGTGCCAGCAGTTACGGTGAGAGCTACACCTTC,CASSYGESYTF
NA,17,TRBV10-3,TRBJ2-1,TRBD2,TGTGCCATCAGTGACTCCGGGACTAGCGGGGGGGAAAATGAGCAGTTCTTC,CAISDSGTSGGENEQFF
NA,16,TRBV7-3,TRBJ1-1,TRBD1,TGTGCCAGCAGCTTAGATTCAGGGGGCGGAAGCACTGAAGCTTTCTTT,CASSLDSGGGSTEAFF
NA,14,TRBV5-4,TRBJ1-1,TRBD1,TGTGCCAGCAGCTTGGGGGACAGGAACACTGAAGCTTTCTTT,CASSLGDRNTEAFF
NA,12,TRBV29-1,TRBJ2-1,TRBD1,TGCAGCGTCAGGACAGGGGGGGCTGAGCAGTTCTTC,CSVRTGGAEQFF
few,15,TRBV19,TRBJ1-3,NA,TGTGCCAGTAGTCGGTCGTCGGTCTCTGGAAACACCATATATTTT,CASSRSSVSGNTIYF
once,18,TRBV7-9,TRBJ1-4,NA,TGTGCCAGCAGCTTAAGTTGGGGGCGCGGAATAACTAATGAAAAACTGTTTTTT,CASSLSWGRGITNEKLFF
NA,16,TRBV7-6,TRBJ2-7,TRBD2,TGTGCCAGCAGCTTAGGTCCCCTAGCGGGGGTCTACGAGCAGTACTTC,CASSLGPLAGVYEQYF
NA,15,TRBV19,TRBJ1-5,TRBD1,TGTGCCAGTAGGGCCGGACAGGGTGGCAATCAGCCCCAGCATTTT,CASRAGQGGNQPQHF
NA,16,TRBV7-8,TRBJ1-5,NA,TGTGCCAGCAGCTTAGGTGCGCAGGGGATAAATCAGCCCCAGCATTTT,CASSLGAQGINQPQHF
few,15,TRBV2,TRBJ1-2,TRBD1,TGTGCCAGCAGTACAAACGGACAGGGGGCCTATGGCTACACCTTC,CASSTNGQGAYGYTF
NA,14,TRBV28,TRBJ1-6,NA,TGTGCCAGCAGTTTAGGACAGTCCGGTTCACCCCTCCACTTT,CASSLGQSGSPLHF
NA,16,TRBV19,TRBJ1-6,NA,TGTGCCAGTAGTACGACAGGCGCTCCTGGCAATTCACCCCTCCACTTT,CASSTTGAPGNSPLHF
NA,15,TRBV4-2,TRBJ1-2,TRBD1,TGTGCCAGCGGCGGACAGGGACCTTCTAACTATGGCTACACCTTC,CASGGQGPSNYGYTF
NA,15,TRBV4-1,TRBJ1-1,TRBD1,TGCGCCAGCAGCCAACAACCGGGACAGGGCACTGAAGCTTTCTTT,CASSQQPGQGTEAFF
NA,15,TRBV19,TRBJ2-1,TRBD1,TGTGCCAGTAGTTTGGACAGGGGGTTTGTCGATGAGCAGTTCTTC,CASSLDRGFVDEQFF
NA,16,TRBV19,TRBJ2-1,TRBD1,TGTGCCAGTAGTGCCCAAACCGGGACAGTCTACAATGAGCAGTTCTTC,CASSAQTGTVYNEQFF
NA,16,TRBV24-1,TRBJ2-3,TRBD1,TGTGCCACCAGTGACTGGGGTACAGGGGATACAGATACGCAGTATTTT,CATSDWGTGDTDTQYF
NA,14,TRBV9,TRBJ2-1,TRBD1,TGTGCCAGCAGCGTAAGGACAGGGTACAATGAGCAGTTCTTC,CASSVRTGYNEQFF
NA,17,TRBV10-3,TRBJ1-4,NA,TGTGCCATCAGTGAGTTGAGCAGGGGCGCCCCGAATGAAAAACTGTTTTTT,CAISELSRGAPNEKLFF
NA,14,TRBV6-5,TRBJ2-2,TRBD1,TGTGCCAGCAGTTCCCCAGGGGGCACCGGGGAGCTGTTTTTT,CASSSPGGTGELFF
NA,14,TRBV3-1/TRBV3-2,TRBJ1-1,NA,TGTGCCAGCAGCCAAGCTGGGCAGAACACTGAAGCTTTCTTT,CASSQAGQNTEAFF
NA,17,TRBV10-2,TRBJ2-3,TRBD2,TGCGCCAGCAGTCCCCTAGCGGGGGGGACTAGCACAGATACGCAGTATTTT,CASSPLAGGTSTDTQYF
NA,13,TRBV4-1,TRBJ2-5,NA,TGCGCCAGCAGCCGTCTCAGGGGAGAGACCCAGTACTTC,CASSRLRGETQYF
NA,12,TRBV6-5,TRBJ1-5,NA,TGTGCCAGCCGGGGTAGCCGTCAGCCCCAGCATTTT,CASRGSRQPQHF
few,17,TRBV7-8,TRBJ2-5,TRBD1,TGTGCCAGCAGCTTAGGTCGAATGGGACAGCCCCAAGAGACCCAGTACTTC,CASSLGRMGQPQETQYF
NA,14,TRBV2,TRBJ2-6,TRBD1,TGTGCCCAAGGGACAGACTCTGGGGCCAACGTCCTGACTTTC,CAQGTDSGANVLTF